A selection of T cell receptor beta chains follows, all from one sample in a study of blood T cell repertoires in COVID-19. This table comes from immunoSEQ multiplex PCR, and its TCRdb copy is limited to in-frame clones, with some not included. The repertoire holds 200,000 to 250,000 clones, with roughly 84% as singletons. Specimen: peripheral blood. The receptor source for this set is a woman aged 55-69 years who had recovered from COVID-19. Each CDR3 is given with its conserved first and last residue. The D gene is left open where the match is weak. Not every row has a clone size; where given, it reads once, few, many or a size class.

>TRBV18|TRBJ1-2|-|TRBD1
TGTGCCAGCTCACCACAGGTGACAGGGGATTCTGGCTACACCTTC
CASSPQVTGDSGYTF
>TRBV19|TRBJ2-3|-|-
TGTGCCAGCAAAGGGGTTTGGGACACAGATACGCAGTATTTT
CASKGVWDTDTQYF
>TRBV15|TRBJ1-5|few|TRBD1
TGTGCCACCAGCAGAGTATTCCACAGGGGGGTTTGGCAGCCCCAGCATTTT
CATSRVFHRGVWQPQHF
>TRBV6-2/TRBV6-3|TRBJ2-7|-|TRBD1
TGTGCCAGCAGTGGCTGGACAGGGGGCATCGGTTACGAGCAGTACTTC
CASSGWTGGIGYEQYF
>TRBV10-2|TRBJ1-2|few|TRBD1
TGCGCCAGTTGGGGACAGGGGCGCGCGGTTTCCAACTATGGCTACACCTTC
CASWGQGRAVSNYGYTF
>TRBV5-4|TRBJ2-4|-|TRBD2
TGTGCCAGCAGCCCAACCAGTGAGGGGCCAGCGGGAAAAAACATTCAGTACTTC
CASSPTSEGPAGKNIQYF
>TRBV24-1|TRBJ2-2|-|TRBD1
TGTGCCACCAGTGATTCGAGTAAGACAGGGGAAGGGGAGCTGTTTTTT
CATSDSSKTGEGELFF
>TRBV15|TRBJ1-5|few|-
TGTGCCACCAGCAGAGCAATCAATCAGCCCCAGCATTTT
CATSRAINQPQHF
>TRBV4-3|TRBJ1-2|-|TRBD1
TGCGCCAGCAGCCAGGGACAGGGGAGCATAGGCTACACCTTC
CASSQGQGSIGYTF
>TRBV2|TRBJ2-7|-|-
TGTGCCAGCAGACCGGGACAATTCTCCTACGAGCAGTACTTC
CASRPGQFSYEQYF
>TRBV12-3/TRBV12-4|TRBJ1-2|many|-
TGTGCCAGCAGGAAAGCGGGGCTTGGGCCCTACACCTTC
CASRKAGLGPYTF
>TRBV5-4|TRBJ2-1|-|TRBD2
TGTGCCAGCATTGACCGGGACTATTACAATGAGCAGTTCTTC
CASIDRDYYNEQFF
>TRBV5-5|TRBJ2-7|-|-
TGTGCCAGCAGCTTGGTTGCATCTAGCTCCTACGAGCAGTACTTC
CASSLVASSSYEQYF
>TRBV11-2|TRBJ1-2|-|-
TGTGCCAGCAGCTTAGAGAGAAACTATGGCTACACCTTC
CASSLERNYGYTF
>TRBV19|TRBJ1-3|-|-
TGTGCCAGTAGTATAGTGGGTGGGCGCTCTGGAAACACCATATATTTT
CASSIVGGRSGNTIYF
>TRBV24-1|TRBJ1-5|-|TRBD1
TGTGCCACCAGTGCATCCGGGACAGGGGATCAGCCCCAGCATTTT
CATSASGTGDQPQHF
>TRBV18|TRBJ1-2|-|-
TGTGCCAGCTCACAGAACGGCGGCTCGGACTATGGCTACACCTTC
CASSQNGGSDYGYTF
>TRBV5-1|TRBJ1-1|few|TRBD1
TGCGCCAGCAGCTTAGAGGGACAGGGGGCGAGTGAAGCTTTCTTT
CASSLEGQGASEAFF
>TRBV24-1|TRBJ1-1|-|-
TGTGCCACCAGTAACGGCAGGGGTATCACTGAAGCTTTCTTT
CATSNGRGITEAFF
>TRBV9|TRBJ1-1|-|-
TGTGCCAGCAGCCCCAGGGGCGCGAACACTGAAGCTTTCTTT
CASSPRGANTEAFF
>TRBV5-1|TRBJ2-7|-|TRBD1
TGCGCCAGCAGCTTGATGGCAGGGGGCGCATCGGACTTC
CASSLMAGGASDF
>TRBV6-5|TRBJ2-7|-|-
TGTGCCAGCAGTCCCGGGTCGGGGGTCTCCTACGAGCAGTACTTC
CASSPGSGVSYEQYF